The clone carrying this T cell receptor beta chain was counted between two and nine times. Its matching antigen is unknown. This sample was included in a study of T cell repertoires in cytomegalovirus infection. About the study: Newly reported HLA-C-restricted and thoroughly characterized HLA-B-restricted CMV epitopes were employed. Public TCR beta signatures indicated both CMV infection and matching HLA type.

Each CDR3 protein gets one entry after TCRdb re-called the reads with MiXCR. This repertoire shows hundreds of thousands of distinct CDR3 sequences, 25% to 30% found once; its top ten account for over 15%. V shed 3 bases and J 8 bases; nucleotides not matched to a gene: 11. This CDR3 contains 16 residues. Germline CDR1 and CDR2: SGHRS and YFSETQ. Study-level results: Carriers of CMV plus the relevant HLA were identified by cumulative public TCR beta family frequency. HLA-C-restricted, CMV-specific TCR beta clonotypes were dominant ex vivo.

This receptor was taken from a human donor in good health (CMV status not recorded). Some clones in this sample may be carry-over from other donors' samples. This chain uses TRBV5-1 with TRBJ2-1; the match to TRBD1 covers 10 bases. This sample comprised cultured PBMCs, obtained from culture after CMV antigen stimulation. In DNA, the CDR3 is TGCGCCAGCAGCTCCGGACAGGGGGGGAAATGGGATGAGCAGTTCTTC. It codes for CASSSGQGGKWDEQFF.